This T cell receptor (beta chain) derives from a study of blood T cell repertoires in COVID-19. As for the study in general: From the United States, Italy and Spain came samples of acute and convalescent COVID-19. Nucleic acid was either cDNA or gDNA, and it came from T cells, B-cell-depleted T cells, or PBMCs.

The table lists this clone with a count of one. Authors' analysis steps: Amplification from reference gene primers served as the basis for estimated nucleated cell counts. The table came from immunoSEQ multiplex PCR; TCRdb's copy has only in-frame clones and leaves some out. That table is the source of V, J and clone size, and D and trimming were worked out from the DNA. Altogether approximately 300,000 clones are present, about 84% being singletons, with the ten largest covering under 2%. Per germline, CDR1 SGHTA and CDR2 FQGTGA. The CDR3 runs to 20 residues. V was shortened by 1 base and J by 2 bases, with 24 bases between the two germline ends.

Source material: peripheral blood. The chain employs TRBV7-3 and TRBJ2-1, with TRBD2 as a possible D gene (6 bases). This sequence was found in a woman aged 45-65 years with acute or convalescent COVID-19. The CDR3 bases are TGTGCCAGCAGCTTAAGGGCGGCCAGTACTTGGACTACCGCCTACAATGAGCAGTTCTTC. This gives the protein CASSLRAASTWTTAYNEQFF.